This T cell receptor beta chain was sequenced during a study of blood T cells in healthy people across ages. Deletions cut 4 bases from V and 1 base from J, with 9 bases between. The CDR3 totals 14 residues. Germline V gene sequence: CDR1 ENHRY, CDR2 SYGVKD. Per sample, no less than 5.5 micrograms of total RNA were extracted. The second PCR ran roughly 6 to 12 cycles with a sample-barcoded 5' primer and J-beta primers. One entry per CDR3 protein results from TCRdb running MiXCR on the 5' RACE reads. The data contain about 570,000 distinct CDR3 sequences, approximately 27% of them singletons. This receptor was identified in a woman in her 70s in good health. The rearrangement links TRBV10-3 to TRBJ2-3, with a tentative D call TRBD1 (6 bases). The sequenced sample consisted of blood. The CDR3 region is CAISGTDGTDTQYF. CDR3 nucleotides: TGTGCCATCAGTGGGACAGACGGCACAGATACGCAGTATTTT.